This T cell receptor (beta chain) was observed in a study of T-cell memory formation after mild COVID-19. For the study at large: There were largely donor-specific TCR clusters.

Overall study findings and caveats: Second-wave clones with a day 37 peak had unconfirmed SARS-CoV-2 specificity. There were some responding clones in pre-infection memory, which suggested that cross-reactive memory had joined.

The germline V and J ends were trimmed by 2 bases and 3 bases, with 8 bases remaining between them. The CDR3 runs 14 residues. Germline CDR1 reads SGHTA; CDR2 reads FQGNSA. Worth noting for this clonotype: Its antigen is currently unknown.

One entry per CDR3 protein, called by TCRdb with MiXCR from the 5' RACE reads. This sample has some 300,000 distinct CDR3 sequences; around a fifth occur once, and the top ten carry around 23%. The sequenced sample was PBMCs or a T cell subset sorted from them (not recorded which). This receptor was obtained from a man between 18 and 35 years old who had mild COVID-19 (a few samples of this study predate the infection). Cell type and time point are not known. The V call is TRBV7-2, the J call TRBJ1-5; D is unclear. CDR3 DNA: TGTGCCAGCAGCTTATCACAGTTCAATCAGCCCCAGCATTTT. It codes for CASSLSQFNQPQHF. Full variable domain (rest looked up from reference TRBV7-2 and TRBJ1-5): GAGVSQSPSNKVTEKGKDVELRCDPISGHTALYWYRQSLGQGLEFLIYFQGNSAPDKSGLPSDRFSAERTGGSVSTLTIQRTQQEDSAVYLCASSLSQFNQPQHFGDGTRLSIL.